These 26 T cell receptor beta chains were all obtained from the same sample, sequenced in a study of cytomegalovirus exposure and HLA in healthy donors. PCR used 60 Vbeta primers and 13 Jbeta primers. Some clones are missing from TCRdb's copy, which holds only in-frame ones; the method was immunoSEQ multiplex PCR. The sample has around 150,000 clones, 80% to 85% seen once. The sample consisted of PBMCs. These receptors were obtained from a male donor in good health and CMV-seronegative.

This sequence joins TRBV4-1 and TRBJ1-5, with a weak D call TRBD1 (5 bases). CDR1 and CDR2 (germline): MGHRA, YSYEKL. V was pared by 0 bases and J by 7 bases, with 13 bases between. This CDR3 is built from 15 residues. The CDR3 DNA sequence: TGCGCCAGCAGCCAAGATCGGCAGGGCGAACAGCCCCAGCATTTT. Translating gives CASSQDRQGEQPQHF.

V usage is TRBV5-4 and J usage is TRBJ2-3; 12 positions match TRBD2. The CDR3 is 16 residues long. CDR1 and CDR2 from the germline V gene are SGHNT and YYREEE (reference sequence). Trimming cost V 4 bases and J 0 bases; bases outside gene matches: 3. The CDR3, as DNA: TGTGCCAGCAGCAGACTAGCGGGGGATAGCACAGATACGCAGTATTTT. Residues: CASSRLAGDSTDTQYF.

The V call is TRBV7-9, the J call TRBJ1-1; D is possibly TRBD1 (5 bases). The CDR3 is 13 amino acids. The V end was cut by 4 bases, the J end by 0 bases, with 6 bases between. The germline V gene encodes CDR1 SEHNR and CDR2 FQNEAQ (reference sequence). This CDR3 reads CASSSTVNTEAFF. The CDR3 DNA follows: TGTGCCAGCAGCTCGACAGTGAACACTGAAGCTTTCTTT.

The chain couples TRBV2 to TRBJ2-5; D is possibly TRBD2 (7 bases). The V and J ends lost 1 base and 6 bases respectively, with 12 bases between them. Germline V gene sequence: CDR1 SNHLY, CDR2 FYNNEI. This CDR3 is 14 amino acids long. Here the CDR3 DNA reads TGTGCCAGCAGTGAAGACCAGGGGACTAAGACCCAGTACTTC. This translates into CASSEDQGTKTQYF.

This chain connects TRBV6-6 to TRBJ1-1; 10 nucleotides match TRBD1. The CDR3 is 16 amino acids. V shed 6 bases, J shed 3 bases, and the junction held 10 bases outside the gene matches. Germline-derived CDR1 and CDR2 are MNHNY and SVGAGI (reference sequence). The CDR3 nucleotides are TGTGCCAGCAGCCTGGACAGGGGGAATATGTACACTGAAGCTTTCTTT. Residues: CASSLDRGNMYTEAFF.

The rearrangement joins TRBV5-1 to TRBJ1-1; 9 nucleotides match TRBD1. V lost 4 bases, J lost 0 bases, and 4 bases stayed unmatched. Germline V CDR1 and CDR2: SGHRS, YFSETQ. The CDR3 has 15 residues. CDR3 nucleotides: TGCGCCAGCAGCCTACGGACAGGGGTGAACACTGAAGCTTTCTTT. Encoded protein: CASSLRTGVNTEAFF.

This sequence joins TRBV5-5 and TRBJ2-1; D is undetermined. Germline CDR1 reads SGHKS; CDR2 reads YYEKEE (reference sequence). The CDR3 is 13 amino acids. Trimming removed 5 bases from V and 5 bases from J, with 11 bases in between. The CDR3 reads CASRAEVNNEQFF. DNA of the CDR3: TGTGCCAGCAGAGCCGAGGTTAACAATGAGCAGTTCTTC.

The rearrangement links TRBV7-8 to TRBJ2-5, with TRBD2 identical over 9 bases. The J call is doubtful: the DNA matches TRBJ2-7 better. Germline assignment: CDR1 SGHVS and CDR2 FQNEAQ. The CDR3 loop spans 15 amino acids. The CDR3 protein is CASSLRLAVVYEQYF. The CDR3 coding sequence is TGTGCCAGCAGCTTAAGACTAGCGGTTGTTTACGAGCAGTACTTC.

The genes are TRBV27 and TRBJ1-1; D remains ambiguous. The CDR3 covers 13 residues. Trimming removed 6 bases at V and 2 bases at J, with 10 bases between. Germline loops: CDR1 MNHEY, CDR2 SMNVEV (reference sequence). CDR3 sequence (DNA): TGTGCCAGCAGAACTATGGGTAACACTGAAGCTTTCTTT. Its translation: CASRTMGNTEAFF.

The CDR3 DNA is TGTGCCAGCAGCTTCCGGGACAGGGGGCGCCGGGGTGGGAATGAGCAGTTCTTC. Protein: CASSFRDRGRRGGNEQFF. This chain connects TRBV13 to TRBJ2-1, with 12 nucleotides matching TRBD1. The CDR3 is made up of 18 amino acids. V shed 3 bases and J 7 bases; nucleotides not matched to a gene: 13. Germline V CDR1 and CDR2: PRHDT, FYEKMQ (reference sequence).

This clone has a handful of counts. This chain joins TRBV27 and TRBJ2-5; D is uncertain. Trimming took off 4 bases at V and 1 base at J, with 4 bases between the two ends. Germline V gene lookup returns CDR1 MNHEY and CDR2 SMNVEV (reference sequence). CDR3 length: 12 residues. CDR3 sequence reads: CASSSRQETQYF. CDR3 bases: TGTGCCAGCAGTTCCCGCCAAGAGACCCAGTACTTC.

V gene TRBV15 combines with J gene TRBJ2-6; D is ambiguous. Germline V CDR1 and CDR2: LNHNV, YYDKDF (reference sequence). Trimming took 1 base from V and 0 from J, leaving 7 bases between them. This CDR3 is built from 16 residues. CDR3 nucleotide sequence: TGTGCCACCAGCAGAGGTCAGATCTCTGGGGCCAACGTCCTGACTTTC. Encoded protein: CATSRGQISGANVLTF.

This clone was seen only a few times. The DNA for the CDR3 is TGTGCCAGCAGCCAAGATTGGGGAGACAGGGAATACGAGCAGTACTTC. As protein: CASSQDWGDREYEQYF. The chain uses TRBV5-4 and TRBJ2-7; 7 nucleotides agree with TRBD1. Germline CDR1 and CDR2: SGHNT and YYREEE (reference sequence). With 4 bases clipped from V and 4 bases from J, the junction kept 14 bases outside the gene matches. The CDR3 loop spans 16 amino acids.

CDR3 loop: CASSPLTSGYSYNEQFF. The CDR3 nucleotides read TGTGCCAGCAGCCCTTTGACTAGCGGATACTCCTACAATGAGCAGTTCTTC. The rearrangement joins TRBV9 to TRBJ2-1, with 9 bases aligning to TRBD2. CDR1 and CDR2 (germline): SGDLS, YYNGEE. Trimming removed 4 bases from V and 0 bases from J; junction bases left unmatched: 8. The CDR3 runs to 17 residues.

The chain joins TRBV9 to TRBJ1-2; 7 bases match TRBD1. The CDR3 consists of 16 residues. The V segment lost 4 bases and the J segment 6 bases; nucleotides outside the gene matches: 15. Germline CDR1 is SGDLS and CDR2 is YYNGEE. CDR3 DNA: TGTGCCAGCAGCCCTAGAGACAGGGCTGACGGCGATGGCTACACCTTC. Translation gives CASSPRDRADGDGYTF.

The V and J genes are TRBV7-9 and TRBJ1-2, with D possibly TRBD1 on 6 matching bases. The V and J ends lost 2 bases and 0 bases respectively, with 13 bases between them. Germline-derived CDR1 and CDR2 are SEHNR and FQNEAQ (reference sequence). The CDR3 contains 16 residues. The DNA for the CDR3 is TGTGCCAGCAGCTTACGGACAGCAGGCTCTAACTATGGCTACACCTTC. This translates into CASSLRTAGSNYGYTF. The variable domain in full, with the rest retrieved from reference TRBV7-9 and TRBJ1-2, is DTGVSQNPRHKITKRGQNVTFRCDPISEHNRLYWYRQTLGQGPEFLTYFQNEAQLEKSRLLSDRFSAERPKGSFSTLEIQRTEQGDSAMYLCASSLRTAGSNYGYTFGSGTRLTVV.

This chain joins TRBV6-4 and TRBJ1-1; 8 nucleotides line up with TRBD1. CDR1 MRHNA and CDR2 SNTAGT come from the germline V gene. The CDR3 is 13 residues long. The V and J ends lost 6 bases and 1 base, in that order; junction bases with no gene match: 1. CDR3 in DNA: TGTGCCAGCAGAGGGACAGGGAACACTGAAGCTTTCTTT. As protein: CASRGTGNTEAFF.

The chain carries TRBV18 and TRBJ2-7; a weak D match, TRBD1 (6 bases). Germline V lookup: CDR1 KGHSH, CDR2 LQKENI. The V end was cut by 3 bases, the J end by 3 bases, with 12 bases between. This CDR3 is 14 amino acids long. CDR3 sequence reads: CASSPGTTIYEQYF. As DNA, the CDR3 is TGTGCCAGCTCACCTGGGACAACAATCTACGAGCAGTACTTC.

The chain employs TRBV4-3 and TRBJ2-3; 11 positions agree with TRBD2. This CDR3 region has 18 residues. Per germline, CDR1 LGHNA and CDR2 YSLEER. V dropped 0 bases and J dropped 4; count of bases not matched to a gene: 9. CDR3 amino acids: CASSQESTTSGTPDTQYF. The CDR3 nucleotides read TGCGCCAGCAGCCAAGAGAGCACGACTAGCGGGACCCCAGATACGCAGTATTTT.

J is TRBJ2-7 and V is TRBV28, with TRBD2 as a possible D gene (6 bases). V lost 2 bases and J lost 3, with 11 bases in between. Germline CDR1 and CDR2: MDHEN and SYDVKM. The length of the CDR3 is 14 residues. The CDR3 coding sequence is TGTGCCAGCAGTTTAGGAGGGGCTAGCTACGAGCAGTACTTC. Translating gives CASSLGGASYEQYF.

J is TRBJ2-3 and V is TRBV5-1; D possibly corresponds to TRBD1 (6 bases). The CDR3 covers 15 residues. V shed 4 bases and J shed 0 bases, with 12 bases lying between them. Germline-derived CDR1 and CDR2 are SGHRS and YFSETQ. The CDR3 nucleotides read TGCGCCAGCAGCGCTGGACAGAAAAGCACAGATACGCAGTATTTT. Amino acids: CASSAGQKSTDTQYF.

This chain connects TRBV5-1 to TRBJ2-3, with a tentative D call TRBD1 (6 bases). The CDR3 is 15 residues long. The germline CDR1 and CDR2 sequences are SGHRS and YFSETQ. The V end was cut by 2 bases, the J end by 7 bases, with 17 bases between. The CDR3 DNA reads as TGCGCCAGCAGCTTTACTTCAGGGGCATCGTATACGCAGTATTTT. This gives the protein CASSFTSGASYTQYF.

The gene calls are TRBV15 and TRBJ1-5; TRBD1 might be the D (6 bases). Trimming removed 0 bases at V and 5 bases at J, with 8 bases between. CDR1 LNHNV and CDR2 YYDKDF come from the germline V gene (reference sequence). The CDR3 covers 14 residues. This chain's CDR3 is CATSREGTYQPQHF. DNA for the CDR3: TGTGCCACCAGCAGAGAGGGGACATATCAGCCCCAGCATTTT.

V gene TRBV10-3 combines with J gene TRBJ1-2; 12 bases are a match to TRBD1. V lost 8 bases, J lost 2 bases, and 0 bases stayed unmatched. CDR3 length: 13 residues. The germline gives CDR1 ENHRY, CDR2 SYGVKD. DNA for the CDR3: TGTGCCATCGGGACAGGGGGCAACTATGGCTACACCTTC. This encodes CAIGTGGNYGYTF.

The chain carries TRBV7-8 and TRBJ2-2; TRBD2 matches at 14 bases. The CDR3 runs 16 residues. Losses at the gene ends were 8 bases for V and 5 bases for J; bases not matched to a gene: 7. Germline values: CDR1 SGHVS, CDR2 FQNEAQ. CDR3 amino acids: CASSGLAGVETGELFF. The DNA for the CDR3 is TGTGCCAGCTCGGGACTAGCGGGAGTGGAAACCGGGGAGCTGTTTTTT.

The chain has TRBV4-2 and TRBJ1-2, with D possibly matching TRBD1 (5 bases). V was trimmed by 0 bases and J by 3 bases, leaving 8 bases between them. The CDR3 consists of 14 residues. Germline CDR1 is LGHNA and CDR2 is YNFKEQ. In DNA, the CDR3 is TGTGCCAGCAGCCAAGATATCAGGGACTATGGCTACACCTTC. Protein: CASSQDIRDYGYTF.